This T cell receptor (beta chain) was found in a study of cytomegalovirus exposure and HLA in healthy donors. This clone has only one observation. What it binds is unknown. Donors in the study were healthy people who gave bone marrow. The germline V gene has CDR1 SQVTM and CDR2 ANQGSEA. V dropped 5 bases and J dropped 4; count of bases not matched to a gene: 9. The CDR3 length is 14 residues. It was with 60 Vbeta and 13 Jbeta primers that the PCR ran. Per the authors' pipeline: In a later analysis, tens of millions of unique TCR beta chains included roughly 11 million shared by two or more donors. Libraries were prepared by immunoSEQ multiplex PCR; TCRdb keeps only in-frame clonotypes and omits some of them. Clone size and V and J calls were adopted from that table, with D and trimming inferred from the DNA. Seen here are some 98,000 clones, roughly 77% observed once, and the top ten hold approximately 1.4%.

Study-wide points: V segments that were indistinguishable, TRBV6-2 and TRBV6-3 among them, were omitted from analysis. Associated with cytomegalovirus, according to the listing, were 150 to 200 TCR beta chains.

Sequenced: PBMCs. The sequence derives from a middle-aged man in good health and CMV-seronegative. The rearrangement links TRBV29-1 to TRBJ1-2, with TRBD1 identical over 8 bases. The CDR3 DNA reads TGCAGCGTTCTAACAGGGGGGCCACCCTATGGCTACACCTTC. This codes for CSVLTGGPPYGYTF.